The entry below gives a single T cell receptor (beta chain) sequence along with its context. The repertoire was sequenced with immunoSEQ multiplex PCR; TCRdb's copy has only in-frame clones and lacks some. This table holds 65,000 to 75,000 clones, about four fifths found once. The data stem from a study of T cell responses to AZD1222 COVID-19 vaccine. Germline lookup yields CDR1 SQVTM and CDR2 ANQGSEA. Trimming removed 3 bases at V and 5 bases at J, with 20 bases between. The CDR3 has 15 amino acids. Specimen: peripheral blood, collected on day 0 of AZD1222 vaccination. The source is an adult in good health. The chain combines TRBV29-1 with TRBJ2-7, with D tentatively TRBD1 or TRBD2 (6 bases each). The CDR3 nucleotides read TGCAGCGTTGAGGCTCCCGGGACAAGCGGGCACGAGCAGTACTTC. This codes for CSVEAPGTSGHEQYF.